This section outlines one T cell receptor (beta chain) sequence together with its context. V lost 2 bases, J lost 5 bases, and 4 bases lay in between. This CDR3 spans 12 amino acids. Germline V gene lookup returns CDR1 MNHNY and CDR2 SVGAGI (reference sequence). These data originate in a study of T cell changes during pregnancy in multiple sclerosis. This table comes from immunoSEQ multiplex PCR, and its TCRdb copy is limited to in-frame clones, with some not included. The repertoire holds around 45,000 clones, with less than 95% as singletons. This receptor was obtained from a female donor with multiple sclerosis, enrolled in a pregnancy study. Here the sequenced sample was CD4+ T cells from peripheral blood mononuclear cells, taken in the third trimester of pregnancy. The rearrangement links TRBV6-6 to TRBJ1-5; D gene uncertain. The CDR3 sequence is CASSYEYQPQHF. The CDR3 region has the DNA TGTGCCAGCAGTTACGAGTATCAGCCCCAGCATTTT.